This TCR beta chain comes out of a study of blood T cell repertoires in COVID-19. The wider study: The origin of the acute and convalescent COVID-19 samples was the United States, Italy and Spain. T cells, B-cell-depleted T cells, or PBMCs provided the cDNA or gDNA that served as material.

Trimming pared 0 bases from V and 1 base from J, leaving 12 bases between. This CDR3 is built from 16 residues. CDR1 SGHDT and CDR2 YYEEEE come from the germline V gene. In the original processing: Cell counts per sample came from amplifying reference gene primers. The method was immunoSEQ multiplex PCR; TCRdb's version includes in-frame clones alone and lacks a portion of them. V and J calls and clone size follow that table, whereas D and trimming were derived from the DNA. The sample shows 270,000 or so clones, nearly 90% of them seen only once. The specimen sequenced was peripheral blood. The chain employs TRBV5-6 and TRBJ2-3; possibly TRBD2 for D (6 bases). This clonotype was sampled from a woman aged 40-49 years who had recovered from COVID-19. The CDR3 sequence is CASSLGGDWGTDTQYF. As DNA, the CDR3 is TGTGCCAGCAGCTTGGGGGGGGACTGGGGCACAGATACGCAGTATTTT.